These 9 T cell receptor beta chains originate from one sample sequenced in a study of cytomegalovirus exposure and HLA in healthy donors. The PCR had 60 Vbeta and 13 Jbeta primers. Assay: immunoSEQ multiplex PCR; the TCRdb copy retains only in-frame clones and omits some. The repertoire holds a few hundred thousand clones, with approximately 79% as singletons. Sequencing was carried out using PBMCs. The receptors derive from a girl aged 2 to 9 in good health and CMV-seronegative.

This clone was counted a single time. CDR3 nucleotides: TGTGCCAGCACTTCACTCCCGAACACTGAAGCTTTCTTT. This codes for CASTSLPNTEAFF. V is TRBV2 and J is TRBJ1-1; D is ambiguous. The germline CDR1 and CDR2 sequences are SNHLY and FYNNEI. The CDR3 length is 13 residues. The V end was cut by 7 bases, the J end by 1 base, with 10 bases between.

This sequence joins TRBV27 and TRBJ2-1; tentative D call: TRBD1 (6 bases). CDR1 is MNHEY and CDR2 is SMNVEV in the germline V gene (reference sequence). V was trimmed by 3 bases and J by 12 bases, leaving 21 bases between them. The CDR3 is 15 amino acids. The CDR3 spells CASSLDSNTEGPQFF. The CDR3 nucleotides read TGTGCCAGCAGTTTGGACAGTAATACTGAGGGGCCGCAGTTCTTC.

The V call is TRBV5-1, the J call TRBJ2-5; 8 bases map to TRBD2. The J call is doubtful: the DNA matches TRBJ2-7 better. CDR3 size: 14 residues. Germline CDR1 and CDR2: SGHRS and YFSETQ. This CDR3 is CASSPTGTRDEQYF. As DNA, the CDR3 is TGCGCCAGCAGCCCCACCGGGACTAGGGACGAGCAGTACTTC.

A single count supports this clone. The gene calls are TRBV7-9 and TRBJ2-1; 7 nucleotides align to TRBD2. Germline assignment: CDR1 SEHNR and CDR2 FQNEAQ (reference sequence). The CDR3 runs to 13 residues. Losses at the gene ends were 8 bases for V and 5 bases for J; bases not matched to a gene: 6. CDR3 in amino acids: CASVASGNNEQFF. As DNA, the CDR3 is TGTGCCAGCGTGGCTAGCGGTAACAATGAGCAGTTCTTC.

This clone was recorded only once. CDR3 protein: CASSPTDRGSYNSPLHF. As DNA, the CDR3 is TGTGCCAGCAGCCCAACGGACAGGGGCTCCTATAATTCACCCCTCCACTTT. V usage is TRBV27 and J usage is TRBJ1-6, with 9 nucleotides matching TRBD1. Germline CDR1 and CDR2: MNHEY and SMNVEV (reference sequence). The junction had 6 bases not matched to a gene; V was cut back by 6 bases and J by 0 bases. This CDR3 is built from 17 residues.

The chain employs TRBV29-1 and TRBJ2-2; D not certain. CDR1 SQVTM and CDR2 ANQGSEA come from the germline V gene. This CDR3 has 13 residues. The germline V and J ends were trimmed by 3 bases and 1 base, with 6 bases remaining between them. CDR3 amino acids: CSVESENTGELFF. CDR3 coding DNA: TGCAGCGTTGAGTCAGAGAACACCGGGGAGCTGTTTTTT.

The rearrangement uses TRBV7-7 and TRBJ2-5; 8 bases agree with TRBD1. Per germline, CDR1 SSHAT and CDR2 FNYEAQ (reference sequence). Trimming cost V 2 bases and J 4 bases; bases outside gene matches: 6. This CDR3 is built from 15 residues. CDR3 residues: CASSLNRGQAETQYF. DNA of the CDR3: TGTGCCAGCAGCTTAAATAGGGGACAGGCAGAGACCCAGTACTTC.

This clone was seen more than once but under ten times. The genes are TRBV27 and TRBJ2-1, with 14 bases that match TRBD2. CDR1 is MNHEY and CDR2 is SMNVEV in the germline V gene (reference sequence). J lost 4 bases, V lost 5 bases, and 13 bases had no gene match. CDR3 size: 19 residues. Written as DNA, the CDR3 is TGTGCCAGCAGTCCACGACTAGCGGGGGGGAATTATTTATACAATGAGCAGTTCTTC. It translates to CASSPRLAGGNYLYNEQFF.

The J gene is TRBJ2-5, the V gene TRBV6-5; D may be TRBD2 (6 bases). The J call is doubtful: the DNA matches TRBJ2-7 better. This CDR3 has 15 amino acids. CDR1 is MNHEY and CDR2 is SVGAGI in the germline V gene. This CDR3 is CASSRRDSRSYEQYF. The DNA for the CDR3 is TGTGCCAGCAGCCGCCGGGACTCGCGCTCCTACGAGCAGTACTTC.